This entry describes one T cell receptor beta chain. The antigen remains unidentified. Assay: immunoSEQ multiplex PCR; the TCRdb copy retains only in-frame clones and omits some. There are under 100,000 clones in the sample; about 95% occur only once, and 1.3% lies in the top ten. The data stem from a study of cytomegalovirus exposure and HLA in healthy donors. Whole-study findings and limits: Subsequent analysis revealed that first-cohort TCR clusters tended to co-occur in the 120 or so validation repertoires. It was 150 to 200 TCR beta chains that were listed as cytomegalovirus-associated. Rare TCR sequences dominated, though some public TCRs recurred in many donors.

It was the roughly 110-subject validation cohort, separate from the approximately 670-subject first cohort, to which the donors belonged. The clonotype was recovered from a woman aged 18-35 years in good health and CMV-seronegative. The sample comprised PBMCs.

The chain's CDR3 is CASSPSGAPKYF. CDR3 nucleotides: TGTGCCAGCAGCCCATCAGGGGCTCCAAAGTACTTC. The chain joins TRBV7-9 to TRBJ2-7; a possible D gene is TRBD1 (6 bases). CDR3 length: 12 amino acids. V was cut by 5 bases and J by 11 bases, with 16 bases left in between. Germline-derived CDR1 and CDR2 are SEHNR and FQNEAQ (reference sequence).